Following are 20 T cell receptor beta chains from one sample sequenced in a study of blood T cell repertoires in COVID-19. Using immunoSEQ multiplex PCR, the repertoire was profiled, and TCRdb retains in-frame clones only, with some absent. The table lists 120,000 or so clones, around 83% of them singletons. Sequencing was carried out using peripheral blood. These receptors originate from a man older than 75 with active or convalescent COVID-19.

The chain is built from TRBV6-4 and TRBJ2-3, with 11 nucleotides matching TRBD2. Germline values: CDR1 MRHNA, CDR2 SNTAGT. The CDR3 spans 16 residues. V lost 5 bases and J lost 0; bases outside the gene matches: 4. In nucleotides, the CDR3 is TGTGCCAGCAGTCTAGCGGGGGGTCCTAGCACAGATACGCAGTATTTT. Protein sequence: CASSLAGGPSTDTQYF.

The rearrangement links TRBV6-2 or TRBV6-3 to TRBJ1-5, with TRBD1 matching over 7 bases. CDR3 size: 15 residues. The junction had 6 bases not matched to a gene; V was cut back by 5 bases and J by 2 bases. Per germline, CDR1 MNHEY and CDR2 SVGEGT. In nucleotides, the CDR3 is TGTGCCAGCAGTAACAGGGGCCGGGGCAATCAGCCCCAGCATTTT. Its protein is CASSNRGRGNQPQHF.

V usage is TRBV15 and J usage is TRBJ1-5; tentatively, D is TRBD1 (5 bases). CDR1 is LNHNV, CDR2 YYDKDF, per germline (reference sequence). V was clipped by 0 bases and J by 6 bases, with 9 bases between them. The CDR3 spans 14 residues. The CDR3 reads CATSRDGGGQPQHF. CDR3 DNA: TGTGCCACCAGCAGAGATGGGGGGGGTCAGCCCCAGCATTTT.

This clone has just a few counts. The genes are TRBV2 and TRBJ1-1, with a possible D match to TRBD1 (6 bases). Germline V gene sequence: CDR1 SNHLY, CDR2 FYNNEI. V shed 4 bases and J shed 4 bases, with 16 bases lying between them. CDR3 length: 15 amino acids. The CDR3 here is CASSGWGTNGTEAFF. The CDR3, as DNA: TGTGCCAGCAGTGGGTGGGGGACAAACGGCACTGAAGCTTTCTTT.

The gene calls are TRBV20-1 and TRBJ2-3, with 9 bases fitting TRBD2. Per germline, CDR1 DFQATT and CDR2 SNEGSKA (reference sequence). V lost 3 bases and J lost 5; bases outside the gene matches: 6. This CDR3 has 14 residues. The CDR3 sequence is CSASSQTSGDTQYF. The CDR3 DNA follows: TGCAGTGCTAGTTCGCAGACTAGCGGAGATACGCAGTATTTT.

The chain employs TRBV6-5 and TRBJ1-2, with D possibly matching TRBD1 (6 bases). Germline CDR1 and CDR2: MNHEY and SVGAGI. There are 15 residues in the CDR3. Trimming removed 6 bases at V and 1 base at J, with 15 bases between. The CDR3 bases are TGTGCCAGCAGGCGGGAGGCAGGGGTTAACTATGGCTACACCTTC. Residues: CASRREAGVNYGYTF.

The chain uses TRBV28 and TRBJ1-5; D possibly corresponds to TRBD1 (6 bases). The CDR3 has 14 amino acids. The V end lost 7 bases, the J end lost 2 bases, and 12 bases lay between the germline ends. Germline V gene data show CDR1 as MDHEN and CDR2 as SYDVKM. For the CDR3, the DNA is TGTGCCAGCATCTTAGGGGGGGGCAATCAGCCCCAGCATTTT. It codes for CASILGGGNQPQHF. The full variable domain, rest sourced from reference TRBV28 and TRBJ1-5, is DVKVTQSSRYLVKRTGEKVFLECVQDMDHENMFWYRQDPGLGLRLIYFSYDVKMKEKGDIPEGYSVSREKKERFSLILESASTNQTSMYLCASILGGGNQPQHFGDGTRLSIL.

The chain couples TRBV9 to TRBJ2-5, with 9 bases identical to TRBD2. This CDR3 has 17 amino acids. Germline V gives CDR1 SGDLS, CDR2 YYNGEE. Germline trimming cut 0 bases from V and 5 bases from J; bases unmatched to any gene: 11. The CDR3 reads CASSVGDAGGMGETQYF. The CDR3 DNA sequence: TGTGCCAGCAGCGTAGGCGATGCGGGGGGGATGGGGGAGACCCAGTACTTC.

This chain uses TRBV19 with TRBJ2-7; D may be TRBD1 (6 bases). This CDR3 is built from 16 residues. Between the trimmed V and J ends, which lost 4 bases and 2 bases, there was a span of 18 bases. Per germline, CDR1 LNHDA and CDR2 SQIVND (reference sequence). The CDR3 DNA follows: TGTGCCAGTAGTAGGGGGTGGACAGTGCTTACCTACGAGCAGTACTTC. It yields the protein CASSRGWTVLTYEQYF. Combining the CDR3 with reference TRBV19 and TRBJ2-7 gives the whole variable domain DGGITQSPKYLFRKEGQNVTLSCEQNLNHDAMYWYRQDPGQGLRLIYYSQIVNDFQKGDIAEGYSVSREKKESFPLTVTSAQKNPTAFYLCASSRGWTVLTYEQYFGPGTRLTVT.

This clone has more than one count but fewer than ten. The V gene is TRBV7-2, the J gene TRBJ1-2, with TRBD1 matching over 9 bases. The CDR3 sequence is 14 residues long. CDR1 SGHTA and CDR2 FQGNSA come from the germline V gene. V was clipped by 4 bases and J by 6 bases; unmatched bases: 6. The CDR3 DNA is TGTGCCAGCAGCTCGTGGACAGGGGAGGATGGCTACACCTTC. It is translated as CASSSWTGEDGYTF.

V is TRBV7-2 and J is TRBJ2-7; 8 bases agree with TRBD1. The CDR3 covers 14 residues. V dropped 6 bases and J dropped 2; count of bases not matched to a gene: 6. Germline values: CDR1 SGHTA, CDR2 FQGNSA. The DNA for the CDR3 is TGTGCCAGCAGTTTCGGACAGGGCCCCTACGAGCAGTACTTC. Amino acids: CASSFGQGPYEQYF.

J is TRBJ2-4 and V is TRBV11-2, with TRBD2 matching 8 bases. V was clipped by 2 bases and J by 2 bases; unmatched bases: 5. There are 16 residues in the CDR3. Germline CDR1 is SGHAT and CDR2 is FQNNGV. The CDR3 spells CASSLSGGAPKNIQYF. The CDR3, as DNA: TGTGCCAGCAGCTTAAGCGGGGGCGCGCCCAAAAACATTCAGTACTTC. Full variable domain (outside the CDR3, taken from reference TRBV11-2 and TRBJ2-4): EAGVAQSPRYKIIEKRQSVAFWCNPISGHATLYWYQQILGQGPKLLIQFQNNGVVDDSQLPKDRFSAERLKGVDSTLKIQPAKLEDSAVYLCASSLSGGAPKNIQYFGAGTRLSVL.

J is TRBJ2-5 and V is TRBV13, with TRBD2 matching 10 bases. Germline loops: CDR1 PRHDT, CDR2 FYEKMQ (reference sequence). The junction had 12 bases not matched to a gene; V was cut back by 5 bases and J by 3 bases. This CDR3 is built from 17 residues. DNA for the CDR3: TGTGCCAGCAGCCCCCGGTTGGAGCGGGGGGGGAAAGAGACCCAGTACTTC. Residues: CASSPRLERGGKETQYF.

The gene calls are TRBV7-3 and TRBJ1-2; 7 nucleotides align to TRBD1. Looked up from germline, CDR1 is SGHTA and CDR2 is FQGTGA. J gave up 4 bases and V 5 bases, and 7 bases lay outside the gene matches. This CDR3 has 14 amino acids. The CDR3 sequence: CASSQGGQSYGYTF. The CDR3, as DNA: TGTGCCAGCAGCCAGGGGGGACAATCCTATGGCTACACCTTC.

The rearrangement joins TRBV5-1 to TRBJ2-3; TRBD1 matches 7 bases. The CDR3 is 15 residues long. V lost 6 bases, J lost 2 bases, and 9 bases stayed unmatched. The V gene's germline CDR1 is SGHRS and CDR2 YFSETQ. The CDR3 is CASTQGDPFTDTQYF. DNA of the CDR3: TGCGCCAGCACCCAGGGGGACCCTTTCACAGATACGCAGTATTTT.

This chain joins TRBV21-1 and TRBJ2-5; TRBD1, the table's D call, was not compared with the DNA. TRBV21-1 is tagged as a pseudogene. This CDR3 contains 13 residues. The DNA for the CDR3 is TGTGCCAGCAGAGACAGGGGGCGTGAGACCCAGTACTTC. Translated, it gives CASRDRGRETQYF.

This clone came up once. The chain links TRBV7-2 to TRBJ2-7, with D perhaps TRBD2 (7 bases). Germline V CDR1 and CDR2: SGHTA, FQGNSA. There are 17 residues in the CDR3. Trimming left V 1 base short and J 4 bases short, with 20 bases between. CDR3 in amino acids: CASSLGKSRGGDYEQYF. The CDR3 DNA reads TGTGCCAGCAGCTTAGGAAAAAGTAGGGGGGGAGATTACGAGCAGTACTTC.

The chain is built from TRBV19 and TRBJ1-4; D unresolved. Trimming stripped 4 bases from V and 5 bases from J, with 17 bases between. The CDR3 spans 16 residues. Germline V lookup: CDR1 LNHDA, CDR2 SQIVND (reference sequence). The CDR3 reads CASSTTGRQKNEKLFF. CDR3 in DNA: TGTGCCAGTAGTACCACGGGAAGGCAGAAGAATGAAAAACTGTTTTTT.

The CDR3 protein is CASSLDGQGNEKLFF. CDR3 bases: TGCGCCAGCAGCTTGGACGGACAGGGGAATGAAAAACTGTTTTTT. The gene calls are TRBV5-1 and TRBJ1-4, with 9 bases fitting TRBD1. CDR1 and CDR2 from the germline V gene are SGHRS and YFSETQ. This CDR3 spans 15 amino acids. Trimming at V came to 0 bases and at J to 5 bases, leaving 2 bases not matched to a gene.

There are a few counts of this clone. CDR3 nucleotide sequence: TGCGCCAGCAGCATGGGGGGACAAAACTATGGCTACACCTTC. Translated, it gives CASSMGGQNYGYTF. V is TRBV5-1 and J is TRBJ1-2, with D possibly being TRBD1 (6 bases). Looked up from germline, CDR1 is SGHRS and CDR2 is YFSETQ. The V gene lost 4 bases and the J gene lost 2 bases, with 12 bases spanning the gap. The CDR3 contains 14 residues.